Detailed here is one TCR beta chain. Its antigen has not been determined. Base qualities are not at hand, and no much larger clone is one base apart. The same CDR3 arises from other DNA sequences in this sample as well. This specimen comes from a study of blood T cell repertoires in COVID-19 (dated by TCRdb to 2018 to 2020). With respect to the entire study: Collaborator samples came from the United States, Italy and Spain and covered acute and convalescent phases of COVID-19. The prospective study material was composed of cDNA or gDNA derived from T cells, B-cell-depleted T cells, or PBMCs. Deeply sampled blood TCRbeta repertoires from subjects exposed to, actively infected with, or recovered from COVID-19 were included in the dataset. The repertoires were released in a freely available public database intended as a resource for research on the immune response to SARS-CoV-2. The samples were drawn from the first 160 participants of the ongoing ImmuneRACE study and from over a thousand subjects provided by 6 global collaborators. The sample metadata nearly always contained a de-identified subject ID, COVID-19 status, age in years and sex. Where available, HLA class I and class II types were obtained from metadata supplied by the sample provider rather than from assay-based typing.

Based on the germline V gene, the CDR1 and CDR2 sequences are KGHSH and LQKENI. After removal of 3 bases from V and 5 bases from J, the junction retains 3 bases not matched to a gene. The CDR3 has 13 amino acids, counting the end cysteine and phenylalanine. The read is trimmed to its CDR3 DNA, 39 bases read in frame from base 1. TCRbeta CDR3 regions were amplified from genomic DNA using the immunoSEQ Assay, a bias-controlled multiplex PCR. The authors' analysis ran thus. The number of nucleated cells in each sample was estimated from the amplification of reference gene primers within the assay. To quantify the absolute abundance of each unique TCRbeta CDR3 rearrangement, sequence reads were collapsed and filtered. For each sample, productive Simpson clonality was calculated as the square root of Simpson's diversity index across productive rearrangements. Sourced from immuneACCESS, this table was stored by TCRdb with only in-frame sequences that have V and J called. A share of the clones is absent; for the studies checked, an unresolved V gene accounts for under half, and the remainder has no known explanation. D and trimming come from the DNA, and the V and J calls and clone size come from that table. For this sample there are approximately 260,000 clones; about 79% appear just once. Clones ranked in the top ten supply approximately 9.6% of the sample.

Overall results and qualifications from the work: Clinical and demographic metadata were provided uncurated, with the amount varying by source and participant.

Each collaborating institution followed its own protocols to collect whole blood in K2EDTA tubes. For TCRbeta analysis, collaborators shipped samples in one of three forms: frozen whole blood, isolated PBMCs, or DNA extracted from either of those sample types. The specimen was peripheral blood. The source is an elderly woman with acute or convalescent COVID-19. The chain is assembled from TRBV18 and TRBJ1-2; TRBD1 lines up with 7 middle nucleotides. The DNA sequence follows: TGTGCCAGCTCACCCGGGACAGATTATGGCTACACCTTC. Its translation reads: CASSPGTDYGYTF.